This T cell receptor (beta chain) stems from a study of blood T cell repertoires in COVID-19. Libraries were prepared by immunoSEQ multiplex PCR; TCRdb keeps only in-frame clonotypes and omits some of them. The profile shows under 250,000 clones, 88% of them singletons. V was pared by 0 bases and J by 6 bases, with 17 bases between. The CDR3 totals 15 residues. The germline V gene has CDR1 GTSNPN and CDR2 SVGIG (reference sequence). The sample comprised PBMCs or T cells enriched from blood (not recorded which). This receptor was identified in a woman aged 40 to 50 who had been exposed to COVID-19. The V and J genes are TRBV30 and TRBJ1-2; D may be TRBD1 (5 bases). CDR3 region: CAWSVQLTGWHGYTF. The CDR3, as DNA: TGTGCCTGGAGTGTACAGCTTACAGGCTGGCATGGCTACACCTTC.